Sequencing of this T cell receptor beta chain was carried out in a study of STAT5B mutations in CD4+ large granular lymphocyte leukemia. V was trimmed by 4 bases and J by 0 bases, leaving 15 bases between them. Germline CDR1 reads LNHDA; CDR2 reads SQIVND (reference sequence). The CDR3 runs to 16 residues. Only in-frame clones appear in the TCRdb table, and some are missing; sequencing was by immunoSEQ multiplex PCR. Altogether about 38,000 clones are present, 85% being singletons, with the ten largest covering approximately 1.3%. This chain uses TRBV19 with TRBJ1-1; D might be TRBD1 (6 bases). This TCR derives from a human donor in good health. Sequencing was carried out using CD4+ T cells from blood buffy coats. CDR3 protein: CASSSSRGRMNTEAFF. The CDR3 DNA reads TGTGCCAGTAGTAGCTCCAGGGGAAGGATGAACACTGAAGCTTTCTTT.